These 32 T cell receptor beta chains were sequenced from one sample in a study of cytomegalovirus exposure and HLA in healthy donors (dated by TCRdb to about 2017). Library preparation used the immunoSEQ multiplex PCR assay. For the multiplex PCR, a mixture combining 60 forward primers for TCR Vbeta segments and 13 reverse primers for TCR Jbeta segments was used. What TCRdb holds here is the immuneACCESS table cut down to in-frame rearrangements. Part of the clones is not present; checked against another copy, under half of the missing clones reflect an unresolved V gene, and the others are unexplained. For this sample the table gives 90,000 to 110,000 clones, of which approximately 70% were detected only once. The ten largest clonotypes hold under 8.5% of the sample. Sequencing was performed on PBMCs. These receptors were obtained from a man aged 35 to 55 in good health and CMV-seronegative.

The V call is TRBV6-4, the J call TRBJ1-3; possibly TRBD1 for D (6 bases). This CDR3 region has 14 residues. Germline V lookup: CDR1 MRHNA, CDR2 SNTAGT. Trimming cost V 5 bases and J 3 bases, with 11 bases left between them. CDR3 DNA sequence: TGTGCCAGCAGTAACAGGGAGTTTGGAAACACCATATATTTT. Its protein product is CASSNREFGNTIYF.

The CDR3 sequence: CASSSGGGAGEKLFF. CDR3 bases: TGTGCCAGCAGCTCCGGCGGGGGGGCCGGTGAAAAACTGTTTTTT. V gene TRBV7-8 combines with J gene TRBJ1-4, with D possibly TRBD1 on 6 matching bases. Germline CDR1 reads SGHVS; CDR2 reads FQNEAQ. This CDR3 comprises 15 residues. Between the trimmed V and J ends, which lost 4 bases and 7 bases, there was a span of 16 bases.

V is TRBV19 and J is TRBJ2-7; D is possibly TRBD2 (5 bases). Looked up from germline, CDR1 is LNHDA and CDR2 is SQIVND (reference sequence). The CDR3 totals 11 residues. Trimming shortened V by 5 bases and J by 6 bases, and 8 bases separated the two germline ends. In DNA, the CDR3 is TGTGCCAGTAGTGGAGAGGGCGAGCAGTACTTC. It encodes CASSGEGEQYF.

The CDR3 reads CASSTGQGVPDTQYF. Here the CDR3 DNA reads TGTGCCAGCAGCACGGGACAGGGGGTCCCAGATACGCAGTATTTT. The chain is built from TRBV7-2 and TRBJ2-3; 11 nucleotides line up with TRBD1. Germline CDR1 and CDR2: SGHTA and FQGNSA. The V segment lost 5 bases and the J segment 4 bases; nucleotides outside the gene matches: 5. The CDR3 runs 15 residues.

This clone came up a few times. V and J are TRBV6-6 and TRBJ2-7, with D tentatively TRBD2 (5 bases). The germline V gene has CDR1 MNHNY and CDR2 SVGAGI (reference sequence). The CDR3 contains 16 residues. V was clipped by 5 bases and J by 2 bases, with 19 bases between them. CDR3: CASSPPADLGTYEQYF. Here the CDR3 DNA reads TGTGCCAGCAGTCCACCAGCGGATTTGGGCACCTACGAGCAGTACTTC.

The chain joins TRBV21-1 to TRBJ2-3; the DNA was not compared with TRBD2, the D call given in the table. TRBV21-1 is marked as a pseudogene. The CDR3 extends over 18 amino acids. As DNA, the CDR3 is TGTGCCAGCAGCAATGGGAGTAAGGGCCGGAAACTCACAGATACGCAGTATTTT. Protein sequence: CASSNGSKGRKLTDTQYF.

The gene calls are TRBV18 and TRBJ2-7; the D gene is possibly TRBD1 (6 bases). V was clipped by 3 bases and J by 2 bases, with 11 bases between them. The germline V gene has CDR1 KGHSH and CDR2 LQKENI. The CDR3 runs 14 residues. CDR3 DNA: TGTGCCAGCTCACCCGAACAGGGCCCCTACGAGCAGTACTTC. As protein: CASSPEQGPYEQYF.

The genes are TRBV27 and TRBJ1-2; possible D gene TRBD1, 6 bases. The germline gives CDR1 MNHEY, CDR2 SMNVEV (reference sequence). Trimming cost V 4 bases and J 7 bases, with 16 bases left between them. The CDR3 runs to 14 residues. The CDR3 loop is CASSSYRGACGYTF. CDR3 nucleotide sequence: TGTGCCAGCAGTTCATATCGGGGGGCATGTGGCTACACCTTC.

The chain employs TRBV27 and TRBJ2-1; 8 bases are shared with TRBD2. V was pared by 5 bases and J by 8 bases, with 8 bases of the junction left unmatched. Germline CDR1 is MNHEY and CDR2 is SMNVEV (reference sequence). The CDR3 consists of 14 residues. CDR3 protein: CASSIAGRLDEQFF. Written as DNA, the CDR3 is TGTGCCAGCAGTATAGCGGGGAGGTTGGATGAGCAGTTCTTC.

CDR3 coding DNA: TGTGCCAGCAGTCAAACAGGGGGCGAAAAACTGTTTTTT. The encoded protein is CASSQTGGEKLFF. The chain combines TRBV5-5 with TRBJ1-4, with TRBD1 identical over 9 bases. This CDR3 contains 13 residues. V was pared by 5 bases and J by 8 bases, with 4 bases of the junction left unmatched. Germline V lookup: CDR1 SGHKS, CDR2 YYEKEE (reference sequence).

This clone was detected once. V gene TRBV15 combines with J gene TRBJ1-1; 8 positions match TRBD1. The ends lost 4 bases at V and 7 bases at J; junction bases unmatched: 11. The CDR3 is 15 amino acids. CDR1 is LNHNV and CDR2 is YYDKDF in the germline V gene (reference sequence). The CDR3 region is CATSTRTGKEGEAFF. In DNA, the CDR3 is TGTGCCACCAGCACCCGGACAGGGAAAGAGGGTGAAGCTTTCTTT.

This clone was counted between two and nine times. Written as DNA, the CDR3 is TGTGCCAGCAGTAATATACCTGTAGGGGTGGGGAGCAATCAGCCCCAGCATTTT. Translation gives CASSNIPVGVGSNQPQHF. The genes are TRBV2 and TRBJ1-5, with D perhaps TRBD1 (5 bases). Germline CDR1 SNHLY, CDR2 FYNNEI. This CDR3 comprises 18 residues. The V and J ends lost 5 bases and 1 base respectively, with 21 bases between them.

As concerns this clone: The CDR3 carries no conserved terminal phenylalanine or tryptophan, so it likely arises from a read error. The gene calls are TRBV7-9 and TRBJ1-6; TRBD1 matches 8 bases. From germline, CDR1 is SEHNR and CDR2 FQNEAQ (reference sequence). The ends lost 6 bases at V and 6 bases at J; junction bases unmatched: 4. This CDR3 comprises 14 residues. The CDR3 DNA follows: TGTGCCAGCAGTCAGGGGGCATTTAATTCACCCCTCCACCTT. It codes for CASSQGAFNSPLHL.

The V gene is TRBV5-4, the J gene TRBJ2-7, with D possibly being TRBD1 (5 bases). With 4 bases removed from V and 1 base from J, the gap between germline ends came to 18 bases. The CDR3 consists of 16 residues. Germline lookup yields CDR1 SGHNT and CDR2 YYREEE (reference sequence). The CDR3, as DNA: TGTGCCAGCAGCCTTGCGTCCGCAGGGATTTCCTACGAGCAGTACTTC. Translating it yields CASSLASAGISYEQYF.

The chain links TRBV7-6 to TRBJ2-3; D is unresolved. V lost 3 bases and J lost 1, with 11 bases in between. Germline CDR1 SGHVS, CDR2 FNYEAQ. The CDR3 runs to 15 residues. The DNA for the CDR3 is TGTGCCAGCAGCTTTTCGGCGCAGGGCACAGATACGCAGTATTTT. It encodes CASSFSAQGTDTQYF. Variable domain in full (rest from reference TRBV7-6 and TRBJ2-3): GAGVSQSPRYKVTKRGQDVALRCDPISGHVSLYWYRQALGQGPEFLTYFNYEAQQDKSGLPNDRFSAERPEGSISTLTIQRTEQRDSAMYRCASSFSAQGTDTQYFGPGTRLTVL.

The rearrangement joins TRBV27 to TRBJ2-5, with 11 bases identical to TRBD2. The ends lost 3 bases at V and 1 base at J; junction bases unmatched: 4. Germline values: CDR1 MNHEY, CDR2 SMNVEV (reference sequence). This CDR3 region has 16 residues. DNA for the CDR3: TGTGCCAGCAGTTTTACTAGCGGGGGCCGCCAAGAGACCCAGTACTTC. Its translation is CASSFTSGGRQETQYF.

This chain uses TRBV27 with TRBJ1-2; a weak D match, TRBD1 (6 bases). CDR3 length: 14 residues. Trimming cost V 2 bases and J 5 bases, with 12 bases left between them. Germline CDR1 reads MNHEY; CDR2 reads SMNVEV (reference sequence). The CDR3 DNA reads TGTGCCAGCAGTTTAGGAGGACAGTCATATGGCTACACCTTC. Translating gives CASSLGGQSYGYTF.

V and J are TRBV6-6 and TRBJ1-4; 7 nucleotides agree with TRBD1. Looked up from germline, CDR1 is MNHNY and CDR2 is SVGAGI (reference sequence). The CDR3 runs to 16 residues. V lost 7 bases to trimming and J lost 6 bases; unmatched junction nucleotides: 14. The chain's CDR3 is CASTENPGTVDEKLFF. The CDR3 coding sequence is TGTGCCAGCACCGAGAACCCCGGGACAGTTGATGAAAAACTGTTTTTT.

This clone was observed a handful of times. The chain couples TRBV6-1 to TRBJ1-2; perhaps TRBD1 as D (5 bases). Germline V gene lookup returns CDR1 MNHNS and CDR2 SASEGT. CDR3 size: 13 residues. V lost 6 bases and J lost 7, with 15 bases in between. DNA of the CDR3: TGTGCCAGCAGCTTAACCTCGGGGGGTGGCTACACCTTC. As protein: CASSLTSGGGYTF.

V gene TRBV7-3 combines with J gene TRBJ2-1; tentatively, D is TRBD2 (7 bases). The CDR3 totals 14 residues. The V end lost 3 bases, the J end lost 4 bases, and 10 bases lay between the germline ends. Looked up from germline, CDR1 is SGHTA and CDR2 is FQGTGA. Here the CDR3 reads CASSFGGPYNEQFF. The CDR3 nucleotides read TGTGCCAGCAGCTTCGGGGGGCCTTACAATGAGCAGTTCTTC.

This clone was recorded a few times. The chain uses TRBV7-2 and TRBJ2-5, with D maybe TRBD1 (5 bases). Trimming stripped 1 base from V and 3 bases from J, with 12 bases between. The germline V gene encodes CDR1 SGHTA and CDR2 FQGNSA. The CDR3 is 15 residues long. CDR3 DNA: TGTGCCAGCAGCTTAGATTCGACAGCCAAAGAGACCCAGTACTTC. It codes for CASSLDSTAKETQYF.

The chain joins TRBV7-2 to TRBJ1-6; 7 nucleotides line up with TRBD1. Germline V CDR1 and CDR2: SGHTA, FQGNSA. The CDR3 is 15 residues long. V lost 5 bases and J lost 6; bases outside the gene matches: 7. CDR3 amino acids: CASSQDRAPNSPLHF. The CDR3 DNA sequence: TGTGCCAGCAGCCAAGACAGGGCACCTAATTCACCCCTCCACTTT. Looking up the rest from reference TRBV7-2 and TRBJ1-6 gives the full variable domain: GAGVSQSPSNKVTEKGKDVELRCDPISGHTALYWYRQSLGQGLEFLIYFQGNSAPDKSGLPSDRFSAERTGGSVSTLTIQRTQQEDSAVYLCASSQDRAPNSPLHFGNGTRLTVT.

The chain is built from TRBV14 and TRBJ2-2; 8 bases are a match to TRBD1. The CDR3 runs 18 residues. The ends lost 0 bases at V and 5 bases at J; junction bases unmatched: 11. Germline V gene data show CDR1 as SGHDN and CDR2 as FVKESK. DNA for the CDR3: TGTGCCAGCAGCCAAGATCATATGCGACAGGGGTATACCGGGGAGCTGTTTTTT. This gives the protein CASSQDHMRQGYTGELFF.

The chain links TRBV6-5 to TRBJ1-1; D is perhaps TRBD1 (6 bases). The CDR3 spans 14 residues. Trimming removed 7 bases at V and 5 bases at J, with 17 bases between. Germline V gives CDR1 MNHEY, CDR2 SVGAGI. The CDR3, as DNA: TGTGCCAGCAATCCGGGGGGGGGACATACTGAAGCTTTCTTT. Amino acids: CASNPGGGHTEAFF.

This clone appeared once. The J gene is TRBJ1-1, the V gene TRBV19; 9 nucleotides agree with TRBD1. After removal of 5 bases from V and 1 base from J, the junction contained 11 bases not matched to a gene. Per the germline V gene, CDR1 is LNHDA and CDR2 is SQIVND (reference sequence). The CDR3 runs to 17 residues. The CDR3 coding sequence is TGTGCCAGTAGTCCCATATTCTCGACAGGGGGGAACACTGAAGCTTTCTTT. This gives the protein CASSPIFSTGGNTEAFF.

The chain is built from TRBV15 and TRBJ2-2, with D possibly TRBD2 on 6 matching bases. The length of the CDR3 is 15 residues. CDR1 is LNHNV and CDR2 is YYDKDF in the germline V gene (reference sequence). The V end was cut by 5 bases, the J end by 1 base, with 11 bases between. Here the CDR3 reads CATSPREQNTGELFF. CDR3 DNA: TGTGCCACCAGCCCCCGGGAGCAGAACACCGGGGAGCTGTTTTTT.

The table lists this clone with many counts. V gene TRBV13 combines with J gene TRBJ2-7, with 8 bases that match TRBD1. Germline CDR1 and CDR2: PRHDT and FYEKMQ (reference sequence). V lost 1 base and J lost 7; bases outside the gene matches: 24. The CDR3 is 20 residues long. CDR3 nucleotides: TGTGCCAGCAGCTTAGAGGCGTGGAAGGATGGACAGGGCCGGAGTTGGGAGCAGTACTTC. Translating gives CASSLEAWKDGQGRSWEQYF.

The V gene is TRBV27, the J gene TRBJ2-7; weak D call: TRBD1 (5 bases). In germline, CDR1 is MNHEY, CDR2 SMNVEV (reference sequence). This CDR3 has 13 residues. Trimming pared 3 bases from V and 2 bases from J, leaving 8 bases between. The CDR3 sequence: CASSFTGTYEQYF. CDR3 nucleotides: TGTGCCAGCAGTTTTACAGGAACCTACGAGCAGTACTTC.

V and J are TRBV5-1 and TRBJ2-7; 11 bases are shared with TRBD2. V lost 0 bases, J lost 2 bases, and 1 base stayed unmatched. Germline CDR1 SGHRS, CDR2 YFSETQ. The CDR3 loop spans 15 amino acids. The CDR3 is CASSLASGGTYEQYF. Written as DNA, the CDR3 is TGCGCCAGCAGCTTGGCTAGCGGGGGGACCTACGAGCAGTACTTC.

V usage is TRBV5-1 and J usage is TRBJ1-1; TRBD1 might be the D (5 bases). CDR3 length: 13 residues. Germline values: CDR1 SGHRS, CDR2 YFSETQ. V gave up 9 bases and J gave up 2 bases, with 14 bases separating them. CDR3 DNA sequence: TGCGCCAACGGGACGGAGGGTAACACTGAAGCTTTCTTT. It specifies CANGTEGNTEAFF.

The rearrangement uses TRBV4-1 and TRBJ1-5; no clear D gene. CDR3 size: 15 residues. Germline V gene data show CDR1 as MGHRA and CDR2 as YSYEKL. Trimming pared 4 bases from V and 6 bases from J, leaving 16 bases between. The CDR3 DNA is TGCGCCAGCAGCCGAACTCTCGATCGGGGTCAGCCCCAGCATTTT. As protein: CASSRTLDRGQPQHF.

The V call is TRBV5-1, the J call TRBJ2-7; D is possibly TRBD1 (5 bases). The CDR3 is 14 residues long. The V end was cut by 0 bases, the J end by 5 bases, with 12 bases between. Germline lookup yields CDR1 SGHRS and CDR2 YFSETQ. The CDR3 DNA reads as TGCGCCAGCAGCTTGGTCAAAGGGGAAAACGAGCAGTACTTC. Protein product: CASSLVKGENEQYF.